The 9 T cell receptor beta chains presented below share a single source sample, sequenced in a study of human T cells and chemical hapten exposure. The time point was: patch test 2, 6 weeks after DPC sensitization. Regarding treatment: therapeutic diphenylcyclopropenone sensitization with weekly scalp DPC. Via MiXCR, TCRdb re-called the RACE reads, giving one row per CDR3 protein. The sample contains some 44,000 distinct CDR3 sequences, approximately 9% of which appear only once. Sequenced here: whole blood, sampled in connection with sensitization to the hapten diphenylcyclopropenone (DPC). All receptors come from a woman between 35 and 50 years old with alopecia areata. Some clones in this sample may be carry-over from other donors' samples.

J is TRBJ2-2 and V is TRBV6-6, with D unclear. In germline, CDR1 is MNHNY, CDR2 SVGAGI (reference sequence). CDR3 size: 15 residues. V shed 6 bases and J shed 2 bases, with 13 bases lying between them. The CDR3 spells CASRGFVSNTGELFF. The CDR3 nucleotides are TGTGCCAGCAGAGGGTTTGTCTCTAACACCGGGGAGCTGTTTTTT.

The chain has TRBV7-9 and TRBJ2-3, with TRBD2 matching over 15 bases. Unmatched junction bases numbered 7, after V lost 5 bases and J lost 4 bases. In germline, CDR1 is SEHNR, CDR2 FQNEAQ (reference sequence). The CDR3 is 17 amino acids. The CDR3 reads CASSRRTSGGASDTQYF. The DNA for the CDR3 is TGTGCCAGCAGCCGAAGGACTAGCGGGGGGGCCTCAGATACGCAGTATTTT.

This clonotype appeared many times. The chain carries TRBV20-1 and TRBJ1-4; D is unresolved. With 2 bases removed from V and 3 bases from J, the gap between germline ends came to 13 bases. The length of the CDR3 is 15 residues. Germline CDR1 and CDR2: DFQATT and SNEGSKA (reference sequence). The CDR3 here is CSARPGRSSNEKLFF. CDR3 nucleotides: TGCAGTGCTAGACCCGGACGCTCCTCTAATGAAAAACTGTTTTTT.

This clonotype was picked up many times. This sequence joins TRBV28 and TRBJ1-3; no reliable D call. V lost 6 bases and J 0 bases, leaving 12 bases between the germline ends. This CDR3 comprises 15 residues. In germline, CDR1 is MDHEN, CDR2 SYDVKM. CDR3 region: CASSFSQSSGNTIYF. The CDR3 DNA sequence: TGTGCCAGCAGCTTCTCACAGAGCTCTGGAAACACCATATATTTT. The whole variable domain, filled in from reference TRBV28 and TRBJ1-3, reads DVKVTQSSRYLVKRTGEKVFLECVQDMDHENMFWYRQDPGLGLRLIYFSYDVKMKEKGDIPEGYSVSREKKERFSLILESASTNQTSMYLCASSFSQSSGNTIYFGEGSWLTVV.

This clonotype occurred many times. The gene calls are TRBV30 and TRBJ1-5; 10 positions match TRBD1. Trimming at V came to 3 bases and at J to 4 bases, leaving 0 bases not matched to a gene. Per the germline V gene, CDR1 is GTSNPN and CDR2 is SVGIG (reference sequence). The CDR3 extends over 13 amino acids. The CDR3 nucleotides are TGTGCCTGGAGGGGACAGGGGAATCAGCCCCAGCATTTT. This sequence encodes CAWRGQGNQPQHF.

This clonotype was counted many times. The rearrangement links TRBV24-1 to TRBJ2-5; D possibly uses TRBD1 or TRBD2 (5 bases each). Germline V gene sequence: CDR1 KGHDR, CDR2 SFDVKD. V lost 5 bases and J lost 4, with 10 bases in between. CDR3 size: 13 residues. CDR3: CATSGGFGETQYF. The DNA of the CDR3 is TGTGCCACCAGTGGGGGGTTTGGAGAGACCCAGTACTTC.

The rearrangement uses TRBV18 and TRBJ2-3, with D possibly being TRBD1 (5 bases). This CDR3 region has 14 residues. In germline, CDR1 is KGHSH, CDR2 LQKENI. Between the trimmed V and J ends, which lost 6 bases and 0 bases, there was a span of 10 bases. CDR3 amino acids: CASSTQVSTDTQYF. CDR3 in DNA: TGTGCCAGCTCGACACAGGTTAGCACAGATACGCAGTATTTT.

In this sample, this clonotype turned up a few times. The chain employs TRBV2 and TRBJ2-1; the match to TRBD2 covers 8 bases. This CDR3 contains 14 residues. With V trimmed by 5 bases and J by 8 bases, 8 bases remained unmatched. Looked up from germline, CDR1 is SNHLY and CDR2 is FYNNEI. As DNA, the CDR3 is TGTGCCAGCAGTCGGACTAGCAGGGACGATGAGCAGTTCTTC. It encodes CASSRTSRDDEQFF. The full variable domain, in which reference TRBV2 and TRBJ2-1 provide the parts outside the CDR3, is EPEVTQTPSHQVTQMGQEVILRCVPISNHLYFYWYRQILGQKVEFLVSFYNNEISEKSEIFDDQFSVERPDGSNFTLKIRSTKLEDSAMYFCASSRTSRDDEQFFGPGTRLTVL.

The sample holds many counts of this clonotype. This rearrangement joins TRBV11-2 to TRBJ2-3; 10 nucleotides align to TRBD2. The trim removed 1 base at V and 1 base at J, leaving 8 bases unmatched. The CDR3 loop spans 18 amino acids. The germline V gene encodes CDR1 SGHAT and CDR2 FQNNGV. In DNA form, the CDR3 reads TGTGCCAGCAGCTTAGTAATCACTAGCGGGGCTGGCACAGATACGCAGTATTTT. This codes for CASSLVITSGAGTDTQYF.